The 5 T cell receptor beta chains in this list originate from one sample, sequenced in a study of spatial heterogeneity in lung cancer. The time point here: sample taken at primary tumor resection. Sequencing covered unsorted whole RNA taken from tumor, nontumor lung or frozen PBMC. TCRdb independently ran MiXCR on the 5' RACE reads; one entry per CDR3 protein. Of around 13,000 distinct CDR3 sequences in the sample, 5.2% are singletons; the top ten hold around a third. The sample consisted of lung tumor tissue, taken at surgery. Every receptor here comes from a human donor with early-stage non-small cell lung cancer.

This clonotype turned up a few times. Since it is a stray read in a library aimed at alpha chains, this beta chain has a size that is not meaningful. CDR3 DNA sequence: TGTGCCACCGGACTAGCGGGGGACAATGAGCAGTTCTTC. This translates into CATGLAGDNEQFF. This chain joins TRBV6-5 and TRBJ2-1; 13 positions agree with TRBD2. CDR1 and CDR2 (germline): MNHEY, SVGAGI. Trimming at V came to 10 bases and at J to 5 bases, leaving 2 bases not matched to a gene. The CDR3 sequence is 13 residues long.

In its sample, this clonotype was seen many times. This beta chain came through as a stray read in a library set up for alpha chains, and its size says little. V usage is TRBV15 and J usage is TRBJ2-5; no clear D. CDR1 and CDR2 from the germline V gene are LNHNV and YYDKDF (reference sequence). CDR3 length equals 14 residues. Trimming pared 1 base from V and 3 bases from J, leaving 9 bases between. CDR3: CATSRVDRKETQYF. Written as DNA, the CDR3 is TGTGCCACCAGCAGAGTAGACCGGAAAGAGACCCAGTACTTC.

This clonotype was observed many times. This beta chain turned up in a library designed for alpha chains; as an off-target read, its abundance says little. V is TRBV6-2 or TRBV6-3 and J is TRBJ2-3, with TRBD2 identical over 13 bases. Germline V lookup: CDR1 MNHEY, CDR2 SVGEGT. The CDR3 has 15 amino acids. The ends lost 3 bases at V and 10 bases at J; junction bases unmatched: 7. The CDR3 spells CASSYTSGGALSQYF. Written as DNA, the CDR3 is TGTGCCAGCAGTTATACTAGCGGGGGGGCCCTTTCGCAGTATTTT.

Relative to its sample, this clonotype is medium-sized. This beta chain is a stray read from a library made for alpha chains; its abundance is not meaningful. V gene TRBV21-1 combines with J gene TRBJ2-7; the D call in the table, TRBD1, was not verified against the DNA. TRBV21-1 has pseudogene status. The CDR3 runs 11 residues. As DNA, the CDR3 is TGTGCCAGCAGCAGGGGGTACGAGCAGTACGTC. Residues: CASSRGYEQYV.

At least ten counts were recorded for this clonotype. Little can be read into the size of this beta chain, an off-target read in a library designed for alpha chains. The gene calls are TRBV7-2 and TRBJ2-1; TRBD2 is a possible D gene (6 bases). Germline assignment: CDR1 SGHTA and CDR2 FQGNSA. The CDR3 spans 16 residues. V lost 3 bases, J lost 2 bases, and 14 bases lay in between. The CDR3 loop is CASSFGSTGAYNEQFF. Written as DNA, the CDR3 is TGTGCCAGCAGCTTTGGTTCGACGGGGGCCTACAATGAGCAGTTCTTC. Combining the CDR3 with reference TRBV7-2 and TRBJ2-1 gives the whole variable domain GAGVSQSPSNKVTEKGKDVELRCDPISGHTALYWYRQSLGQGLEFLIYFQGNSAPDKSGLPSDRFSAERTGGSVSTLTIQRTQQEDSAVYLCASSFGSTGAYNEQFFGPGTRLTVL.